This T cell receptor (beta chain) appears in the sequencing data of a study of Ad26.COV2.S vaccination and SARS-CoV-2 variants. General study points: Individuals receiving vaccine had higher spike-specific TCR breadth than placebo recipients did. From the TCR breadth and depth analyses, total T cell responses may have been underestimated.

Some clones are missing from TCRdb's copy, which holds only in-frame ones; the method was immunoSEQ multiplex PCR. The sample lists around 170,000 clones, roughly 87% occurring once. Trimming took 1 base from V and 0 from J; bases not matched to a gene: 6. This CDR3 is 17 amino acids long. Per the germline V gene, CDR1 is LNHDA and CDR2 is SQIVND (reference sequence). On this clone: Its antigen remains unknown.

The input for sequencing was peripheral blood, taken after recovery from COVID-19. The chain uses TRBV19 and TRBJ1-5; TRBD1 matches at 7 bases. This receptor was identified in a human donor who had recovered from COVID-19. CDR3 DNA: TGTGCCAGTAGTATAGCCGGACAGGAGATTAGCAATCAGCCCCAGCATTTT. The encoded protein is CASSIAGQEISNQPQHF.